The next 25 T cell receptor beta chains were all read from a single sample in a study of blood T cell repertoires in COVID-19 (dated by TCRdb to about 2020). Library method: the immunoSEQ multiplex PCR assay. TCRdb carries this immuneACCESS record with in-frame sequences only. Its versions omit some clonotypes, under half of them owing to an unresolved V gene in the studies checked, with the rest unexplained. The sample table lists under 50,000 clones, 88% of them with a count of one. Of the sample, just over 9.5% is held by the ten largest clones. The sample was peripheral blood. The receptors derive from a man aged 45-60 years with active COVID-19.

The chain employs TRBV6-6 and TRBJ2-3; D remains unclear. Per germline, CDR1 MNHNY and CDR2 SVGAGI (reference sequence). Trimming removed 5 bases at V and 6 bases at J, with 9 bases between. The CDR3 runs 12 residues. CDR3 region: CASSPGQDTQYF. CDR3 DNA: TGTGCCAGCAGTCCTGGGCAGGATACGCAGTATTTT.

The V and J genes are TRBV5-1 and TRBJ2-7, with TRBD2 matching over 7 bases. CDR1 is SGHRS, CDR2 YFSETQ, per germline. The CDR3 loop spans 13 amino acids. V shed 4 bases, J shed 4 bases, and the junction held 5 bases outside the gene matches. The CDR3, as DNA: TGCGCCAGCAGCCCCGGGGAGGGTTACGAGCAGTACTTC. Protein: CASSPGEGYEQYF.

The V call is TRBV3-1 (or the pseudogene TRBV3-2), the J call TRBJ1-6; 10 bases agree with TRBD1. After removal of 4 bases from V and 10 bases from J, the junction contained 4 bases not matched to a gene. The CDR3 covers 14 residues. Germline CDR1 reads LGHDT; CDR2 reads YNNKEL (reference sequence). This chain's CDR3 is CASSPRTGGSPLHF. The CDR3 region has the DNA TGTGCCAGCAGCCCGCGGACAGGGGGGTCACCCCTCCACTTT.

This chain connects TRBV5-4 to TRBJ1-5; 9 bases align to TRBD1. The germline gives CDR1 SGHNT, CDR2 YYREEE (reference sequence). The junction had 10 bases not matched to a gene; V was cut back by 0 bases and J by 6 bases. The CDR3 runs to 17 residues. The CDR3 protein is CASSLGGGQGTSQPQHF. Written as DNA, the CDR3 is TGTGCCAGCAGCTTGGGGGGAGGACAGGGGACCAGTCAGCCCCAGCATTTT. Filled out from reference TRBV5-4 and TRBJ1-5, the complete variable domain reads ETGVTQSPTHLIKTRGQQVTLRCSSQSGHNTVSWYQQALGQGPQFIFQYYREEENGRGNFPPRFSGLQFPNYSSELNVNALELDDSALYLCASSLGGGQGTSQPQHFGDGTRLSIL.

This chain connects TRBV7-9 to TRBJ1-2; 8 bases are a match to TRBD1. Germline lookup yields CDR1 SEHNR and CDR2 FQNEAQ (reference sequence). The CDR3 extends over 14 amino acids. The ends lost 2 bases at V and 5 bases at J; junction bases unmatched: 4. CDR3 coding DNA: TGTGCCAGCAGCTTATCGACAGGGGATTATGGCTACACCTTC. Translation: CASSLSTGDYGYTF.

V and J are TRBV10-3 and TRBJ2-1, with D possibly matching TRBD2 (6 bases). The CDR3 runs 14 residues. The germline V and J ends were trimmed by 4 bases and 7 bases, with 14 bases remaining between them. Germline V lookup: CDR1 ENHRY, CDR2 SYGVKD. The CDR3 nucleotides read TGTGCCATCAGTGGCACCGGGAGTCAGAATGAGCAGTTCTTC. Translated, it gives CAISGTGSQNEQFF.

CDR3 in amino acids: CASSYVGGWGNYGYTF. The CDR3 DNA is TGTGCCAGCAGTTACGTCGGGGGTTGGGGTAACTATGGCTACACCTTC. The chain has TRBV6-5 and TRBJ1-2; D is perhaps TRBD1 (5 bases). The CDR3 extends over 16 amino acids. V was trimmed by 2 bases and J by 1 base, leaving 14 bases between them. The germline CDR1 and CDR2 sequences are MNHEY and SVGAGI.

This clone was found once. The chain combines TRBV12-3 or TRBV12-4 with TRBJ1-1; 10 nucleotides align to TRBD1. The J segment lost 5 bases and the V segment lost 6 bases, leaving 3 bases of the junction unmatched. This CDR3 is built from 13 residues. This chain's CDR3 is CASRPGQGTEAFF. The DNA of the CDR3 is TGTGCCAGCAGGCCGGGACAGGGGACTGAAGCTTTCTTT.

J is TRBJ2-5 and V is TRBV4-1, with TRBD1 matching 10 bases. Germline CDR1 MGHRA, CDR2 YSYEKL. Trimming cost V 5 bases and J 5 bases; bases outside gene matches: 14. This CDR3 is built from 17 residues. Here the CDR3 reads CASSEYAGTGAGETQYF. The CDR3 coding sequence is TGCGCCAGCAGCGAATACGCCGGGACAGGGGCCGGGGAGACCCAGTACTTC.

The chain combines TRBV6-2 or TRBV6-3 with TRBJ2-7, with 9 bases aligning to TRBD2. The V segment lost 0 bases and the J segment 3 bases; nucleotides outside the gene matches: 9. This CDR3 region has 17 residues. Germline values: CDR1 MNHEY, CDR2 SVGEGT. The CDR3 spells CASSYSLKTSGIYEQYF. The CDR3 bases are TGTGCCAGCAGTTACTCGTTAAAGACTAGCGGAATCTACGAGCAGTACTTC.

This chain links TRBV2 with TRBJ2-6, with 8 bases identical to TRBD1. This CDR3 is built from 15 residues. V lost 6 bases to trimming and J lost 4 bases; unmatched junction nucleotides: 5. Germline V gene sequence: CDR1 SNHLY, CDR2 FYNNEI. CDR3 residues: CASSTDRGGANVLTF. CDR3 in DNA: TGTGCCAGCAGCACCGACAGGGGCGGGGCCAACGTCCTGACTTTC.

The chain is built from TRBV5-5 and TRBJ1-1, with D possibly TRBD1 on 5 matching bases. Trimming took 3 bases from V and 6 from J, leaving 18 bases between them. The germline V gene encodes CDR1 SGHKS and CDR2 YYEKEE (reference sequence). The CDR3 loop spans 15 amino acids. CDR3 region: CASSSDSLRAPEAFF. The CDR3 bases are TGTGCCAGCAGCTCGGATAGCCTCAGGGCCCCTGAAGCTTTCTTT. The entire variable domain, with the rest obtained from reference TRBV5-5 and TRBJ1-1, is as follows: DAGVTQSPTHLIKTRGQQVTLRCSPISGHKSVSWYQQVLGQGPQFIFQYYEKEERGRGNFPDRFSARQFPNYSSELNVNALLLGDSALYLCASSSDSLRAPEAFFGQGTRLTVV.

The chain is built from TRBV3-1 (or the pseudogene TRBV3-2) and TRBJ2-2; possible D gene TRBD1, 5 bases. Trimming took 1 base from V and 4 from J, leaving 10 bases between them. Germline V gene sequence: CDR1 LGHDT, CDR2 YNNKEL (reference sequence). The length of the CDR3 is 15 residues. The DNA for the CDR3 is TGTGCCAGCAGCCAAGCAGGGTATAGCACCGGGGAGCTGTTTTTT. Amino acid sequence: CASSQAGYSTGELFF.

The rearrangement links TRBV7-3 to TRBJ2-3; 8 nucleotides agree with TRBD2. Trimming removed 6 bases from V and 0 bases from J; junction bases left unmatched: 8. This CDR3 spans 16 amino acids. Germline V lookup: CDR1 SGHTA, CDR2 FQGTGA. CDR3 nucleotide sequence: TGTGCCAGCAGACCAACTAGCGGATCTAGCACAGATACGCAGTATTTT. Amino acid sequence: CASRPTSGSSTDTQYF.

This clone was seen only once. The chain carries TRBV15 and TRBJ2-5; D uncertain. The CDR3 runs 12 residues. V lost 0 bases and J lost 5, with 4 bases in between. In germline, CDR1 is LNHNV, CDR2 YYDKDF (reference sequence). DNA of the CDR3: TGTGCCACCAGCAGAGATCGGGAGACCCAGTACTTC. This translates into CATSRDRETQYF.

The chain couples TRBV3-1 (or the pseudogene TRBV3-2) to TRBJ1-2; TRBD1 aligns across 12 bases. The CDR3 runs to 16 residues. V gave up 1 base and J gave up 8 bases; unmatched junction bases: 8. Per germline, CDR1 LGHDT and CDR2 YNNKEL (reference sequence). CDR3 coding DNA: TGTGCCAGCAGCCAAGTTAGGGGACAGGGGGCGAAGGGCTACACCTTC. The encoded protein is CASSQVRGQGAKGYTF.

The V and J genes are TRBV21-1 and TRBJ1-1. TRBV21-1 represents a pseudogene. The CDR3 is made up of 15 amino acids. The CDR3 sequence: CASSKRAGDNTEAFF. Here the CDR3 DNA reads TGTGCCAGCAGCAAGCGAGCCGGGGATAACACTGAAGCTTTCTTT.

The genes are TRBV24-1 and TRBJ2-2; D call uncertain. The V gene lost 2 bases and the J gene lost 7 bases, with 4 bases spanning the gap. CDR1 KGHDR and CDR2 SFDVKD come from the germline V gene. The CDR3 is 12 residues long. In nucleotides, the CDR3 is TGTGCCACCAGTGATTCTTACGGGGAGCTGTTTTTT. Its protein product is CATSDSYGELFF.

This clone ranks as medium-sized. V and J are TRBV3-1 (or the pseudogene TRBV3-2) and TRBJ2-7; TRBD1 aligns across 12 bases. Germline CDR1 is LGHDT and CDR2 is YNNKEL (reference sequence). The CDR3 length is 15 residues. Unmatched junction bases numbered 3, after V lost 1 base and J lost 5 bases. The DNA of the CDR3 is TGTGCCAGCAGCCAAGCGGGACAGGGGGCGGACGAGCAGTACTTC. It is translated as CASSQAGQGADEQYF.

The chain combines TRBV19 with TRBJ1-1; weak D call: TRBD1 (5 bases). CDR3 length: 14 residues. V was clipped by 3 bases and J by 3 bases, with 11 bases between them. The germline V gene encodes CDR1 LNHDA and CDR2 SQIVND (reference sequence). The CDR3 coding sequence is TGTGCCAGTAGTATTTGGGGCACGGACACTGAAGCTTTCTTT. Protein sequence: CASSIWGTDTEAFF. The whole variable domain, remainder taken from reference TRBV19 and TRBJ1-1, is DGGITQSPKYLFRKEGQNVTLSCEQNLNHDAMYWYRQDPGQGLRLIYYSQIVNDFQKGDIAEGYSVSREKKESFPLTVTSAQKNPTAFYLCASSIWGTDTEAFFGQGTRLTVV.

The chain combines TRBV4-2 with TRBJ2-2; D gene unclear. The V gene lost 0 bases and the J gene lost 8 bases, with 13 bases spanning the gap. CDR3 size: 15 residues. The germline V gene has CDR1 LGHNA and CDR2 YNFKEQ. CDR3: CASSQDGQSKGELFF. The CDR3, as DNA: TGTGCCAGCAGCCAAGATGGGCAGTCTAAGGGGGAGCTGTTTTTT.

The chain recombines TRBV9 with TRBJ2-3; 7 bases map to TRBD2. The CDR3 loop spans 16 amino acids. Looked up from germline, CDR1 is SGDLS and CDR2 is YYNGEE. Unmatched junction bases numbered 8, after V lost 0 bases and J lost 4 bases. The DNA for the CDR3 is TGTGCCAGCAGCGTAGGAGGACTAGAAGGGGCAGATACGCAGTATTTT. Translated: CASSVGGLEGADTQYF.

This chain joins TRBV28 and TRBJ2-2; D is perhaps TRBD2 (5 bases). Deletions cut 6 bases from V and 7 bases from J, with 6 bases between. Looked up from germline, CDR1 is MDHEN and CDR2 is SYDVKM. CDR3 length: 11 residues. CDR3 DNA sequence: TGTGCCAGCAGCGACTACGGGGAGCTGTTTTTT. Translation: CASSDYGELFF.

This chain joins TRBV24-1 and TRBJ2-1, with D perhaps TRBD2 (5 bases). The CDR3 extends over 14 amino acids. Trimming left V 6 bases short and J 3 bases short, with 11 bases between. Germline-derived CDR1 and CDR2 are KGHDR and SFDVKD. CDR3 sequence reads: CATSLGAGYNEQFF. In DNA, the CDR3 is TGTGCCACCAGTCTGGGAGCTGGCTACAATGAGCAGTTCTTC.

The CDR3 DNA is TGTGCCAGCAGCTTTCAGGGGGTAGAGGGCTACACCTTC. Encoded protein: CASSFQGVEGYTF. The V and J genes are TRBV7-2 and TRBJ1-2, with 7 bases identical to TRBD1. The CDR3 loop spans 13 amino acids. The V and J ends lost 3 bases and 8 bases, in that order; junction bases with no gene match: 6. CDR1 SGHTA and CDR2 FQGNSA come from the germline V gene.